The source of this T cell receptor (beta chain) is a study of T-cell reconstitution after alpha-beta-depleted transplantation in children. The authors prepared the TCRbeta library with unique molecular identifiers. TCRdb passed the PCR reads through MiXCR, listing each CDR3 protein once. The repertoire holds 98,000 or so distinct CDR3 sequences, with around 6.4% as singletons. This clonotype has more than one count but fewer than ten. This receptor was obtained from a male patient between 2 and 9 years old who had a stem cell transplant for acute lymphoblastic leukemia, so the T cells may come from the graft donor. The input for sequencing was PBMCs, mostly from graft donor cells, taken 360 days after TCRalphabeta/CD19-depleted stem cell transplant.

CDR3 sequence reads: CASSPRGGGNEQFF. CDR3 in DNA: TGTGCCAGCAGCCCCCGTGGCGGCGGGAATGAGCAGTTCTTC. The gene calls are TRBV7-6 and TRBJ2-1, with D perhaps matching TRBD2 (5 bases). The CDR3 covers 14 residues. CDR1 and CDR2 from the germline V gene are SGHVS and FNYEAQ. V was cut by 5 bases and J by 7 bases, with 15 bases left in between.